The source of this TCR beta chain is a study of PD-1 blockade in classical Hodgkin lymphoma. At the level of the study: Patients had nivolumab dosed at 3 mg/kg, delivered intravenously every 2 weeks.

Clones were read by immunoSEQ multiplex PCR, and TCRdb kept only the in-frame ones, dropping some. The sample holds 20,000 or so clones, about 80% seen once. The germline CDR1 and CDR2 sequences are SGHAT and FQNNGV. Trimming cost V 3 bases and J 1 base; bases outside gene matches: 4. This CDR3 is built from 15 residues. To note about this clone: The antigen remains unidentified.

Each patient's relapse followed autologous stem cell transplantation, and brentuximab vedotin exposure varied. Study conclusions and caveats: Diminished baseline TCR diversity has been reported in newly diagnosed patients relative to healthy donors.

The sequence derives from a human donor with classical Hodgkin lymphoma. The sequencing used peripheral blood mononuclear cells (PBMCs), collected before the second cycle of nivolumab. This sequence joins TRBV11-2 and TRBJ2-3, with 7 nucleotides matching TRBD2. This chain's CDR3 is CASSFGRRGTDTQYF. The DNA for the CDR3 is TGTGCCAGCAGCTTCGGGAGGCGTGGCACAGATACGCAGTATTTT.